The sequence of this TCR beta chain was determined in a study of T cells expressing NK-cell markers. Study information: Among eight sequenced donors, seven carried HCMV seropositivity while one was seronegative.

Whole-study results and caveats: Five to seven of the donors carried dominant NKG2C+ clonotypes that took up roughly 1.0-8% of their CD8+ T cells. These clonotypes, the leaders elsewhere, also led the CD3+CD56-NKG2C+ fraction in several donors.

Production of TCR beta cDNA relied on 5'RACE template switching with UMIs. One entry per CDR3 protein, without DNA, is what TCRdb gives after re-calling the 5' RACE reads. This table holds 200,000 to 300,000 distinct CDR3 sequences. Of note for this clonotype: Its antigen remains unidentified.

Germline CDR1 and CDR2: SGHDT and YYEEEE. The CDR3 is made up of 14 amino acids. The TCR was taken from a woman between 18 and 70 years old in good health. The sequenced sample consisted of blood T cells: a sorted CD56 or NKG2C T cell subset, CD4+ or CD8+ T cells, or bulk PBMC T cells (not recorded which). The chain links TRBV5-6 to TRBJ2-3. The CDR3 sequence is CASSLGRVPDTQYF.